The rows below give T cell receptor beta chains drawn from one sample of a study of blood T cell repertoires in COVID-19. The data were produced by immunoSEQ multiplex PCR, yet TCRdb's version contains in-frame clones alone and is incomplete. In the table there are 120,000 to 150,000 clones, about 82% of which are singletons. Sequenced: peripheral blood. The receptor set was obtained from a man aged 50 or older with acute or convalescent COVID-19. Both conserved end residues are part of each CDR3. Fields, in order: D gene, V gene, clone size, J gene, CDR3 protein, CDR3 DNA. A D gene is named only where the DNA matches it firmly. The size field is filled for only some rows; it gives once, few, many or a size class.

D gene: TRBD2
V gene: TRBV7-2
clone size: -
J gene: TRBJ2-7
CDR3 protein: CASSTGSGRMYF
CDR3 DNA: TGTGCCAGCAGCACTGGTAGCGGGAGGATGTACTTC

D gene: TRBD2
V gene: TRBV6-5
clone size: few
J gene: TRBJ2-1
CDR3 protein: CASASSGSYNEQFF
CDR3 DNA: TGTGCCAGTGCATCTAGCGGGAGTTACAATGAGCAGTTCTTC

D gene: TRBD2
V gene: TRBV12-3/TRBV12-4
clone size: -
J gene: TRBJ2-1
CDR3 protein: CASSLGGLAGEFF
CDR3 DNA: TGTGCCAGCAGTTTAGGGGGACTAGCGGGGGAGTTCTTC

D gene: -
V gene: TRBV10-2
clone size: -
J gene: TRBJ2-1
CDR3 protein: CASSTGAYNEQFF
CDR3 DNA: TGCGCCAGCAGCACGGGAGCCTACAATGAGCAGTTCTTC

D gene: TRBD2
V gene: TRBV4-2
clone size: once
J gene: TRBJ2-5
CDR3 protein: CASSQEGLAGGGGETQYF
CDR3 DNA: TGTGCCAGCAGCCAGGAGGGACTAGCGGGGGGTGGGGGAGAGACCCAGTACTTC

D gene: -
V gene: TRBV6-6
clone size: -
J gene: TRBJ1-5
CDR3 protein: CASAWGGSNQPQHF
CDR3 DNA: TGTGCCAGCGCATGGGGAGGAAGCAATCAGCCCCAGCATTTT

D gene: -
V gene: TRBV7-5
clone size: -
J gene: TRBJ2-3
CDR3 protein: CARSSPVASGSTDTQYF
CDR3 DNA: -

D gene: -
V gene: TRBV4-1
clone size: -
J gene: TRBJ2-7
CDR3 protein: CASSQAGFYEQYF
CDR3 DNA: TGCGCCAGCAGCCAAGCGGGGTTCTACGAGCAGTACTTC

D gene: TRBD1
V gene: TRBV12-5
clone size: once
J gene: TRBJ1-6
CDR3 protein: CASGSLIHNAGTGNNIYNSPLHF
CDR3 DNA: TGTGCTAGTGGTTCTTTGATACATAACGCCGGGACAGGGAATAATATCTATAATTCACCCCTCCACTTT

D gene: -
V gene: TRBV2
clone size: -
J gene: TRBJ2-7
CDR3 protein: CASSGDTGYEQYF
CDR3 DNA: TGTGCCAGCAGCGGCGATACAGGCTACGAGCAGTACTTC